This T cell receptor beta chain came from a study of shared clonotypes between healthy human individuals (dated by TCRdb to the early 2020s). For the study in its entirety: A few men and a couple of women, aged 18 to 49 years, made up the cohort. Between about 0.85 and 9.5 billion PBMCs per donor were obtained by leukapheresis. Blood TCR repertoires of five healthy adults were deeply sequenced to estimate repertoire size and the extent of clonotype sharing between individuals. For each donor, CD4 naive and CD4 memory were each given three plates, CD8 naive was given two plates, and CD8 memory was given one plate. Different laboratories and diverse techniques were used to prepare libraries and sequence TCR repertoires, to increase sequencing depth and limit assay-specific biases. Here is what the overall study found, with its caveats: Across a handful of donors, around 5% of naive CD4, over 3% of naive CD8, 2.3% of memory CD4, and approximately 0.4% of memory CD8 clonotypes were shared. Pairwise subsampling led to the expectation that sequencing depth would affect the degree of clonotype sharing among donors. Even with the large sequencing depth, rarefaction of the sorted-subset datasets indicated that sequencing was incomplete. The small number of donors limited the genetic and exposure-history diversity represented. Larger estimated clonotype richness was generally found for naive subsets than for memory subsets. Sampling was restricted to blood, and TCR repertoires in tissues likely differ from the TCR repertoires found in blood. Compared with non-shared clonotypes, the clonotypes found in all four sorted-subset donors had higher generation probabilities.

The donors were healthy, HIV-negative adults with no recently reported acute infections or vaccinations. Only Caucasian adults living in Nashville, Tennessee, USA were represented among the donors. CD4+ T cells were enriched by magnetic negative selection, after which naive cells were positively selected on CD45RA and the negative fraction was taken as the memory subset. Blood was obtained by leukapheresis, after which PBMCs were separated by Ficoll-Histopaque density gradient centrifugation and cryopreserved in liquid nitrogen vapor phase. Analytical flow cytometry was used to check the purity and quantity of each magnetically sorted T cell population. From each sorted fraction, genomic DNA was isolated and quantified by UV absorbance on a Nanodrop 2000c. Details on this clone: The target of this receptor is not known. There are no base qualities to consult, and no much larger clone falls within one base.

CDR1 SGHRS and CDR2 YFSETQ were looked up in the germline V gene. V is trimmed back by 4 bases and J by 6 bases, and the junction contains 9 bases that no gene match accounts for. The CDR3 covers 16 residues, taking in both the cysteine and the phenylalanine. The kept DNA is CDR3 alone, 48 bases in frame from the first base. Using the deep immunoSEQ assay, multiplex PCR amplified TCR CDR3 regions from genomic DNA. Extracted genomic DNA from each cell subset was distributed evenly across all wells of several immunoSEQ 96-well plates, and each plate was treated as a replicate. For sorted subsets, 150 to 200 ng genomic DNA, equal to tens of thousands of T cell genomes, was loaded into each replicate PCR. The purified libraries were quantified using a Qubit 3.0 fluorometer, sized with a Bioanalyzer 2100, and then quantified again using the KAPA Library Quantification kit. Every immunoSEQ 96-well plate was sequenced on a separate single-read 150-cycle Illumina NextSeq 550 flow cell. Per the authors' processing: Because the immunoSEQ output held only junctional sequences and lacked quality scores, the filtering could not match the filtering applied to full-length reads. Sequences were annotated with PyIR, a Python wrapper for IgBLAST v1.9, and V/J genes and CDR3 were assigned using IMGT germline references. Reads were removed for weak V/J assignments (E-value above 1e-6), missing CDR3, stop codons, out-of-frame junctions, or ambiguous translated residues. V3J clonotypes were defined as sequences sharing an identical inferred V gene, J gene, and CDR3 amino acid sequence. To compute the percentage overlap between repertoires, the number of shared unique clonotypes was divided by the size of the smaller repertoire. Repertoire richness was assessed with RTK rarefaction, the Chao1 estimator, and Recon v2.1 estimates of unobserved clonotypes. Generation probabilities were computed with OLGA for all TCRbeta clonotypes obtained by the gDNA method from a few donors. The clones in this table, taken by TCRdb from immuneACCESS, are in-frame only. Not every clone is retained; where verified, under half of the shortfall comes from an unresolved V gene, and the cause of the rest is unknown. V, J and clone size were drawn from that table, and D and trimming were deduced from the DNA. Across this sample there are a few hundred thousand clones, with 50% to 80% seen only once. The biggest ten clones account for 8.5% to 14% of the sample.

The V gene is TRBV5-1 and the J gene is TRBJ2-1, and 11 junctional nucleotides match TRBD2. The sequencing input was memory CD4+ T cells sorted from blood. In the paper's terms, the cell subset or site label means: CD45RA-negative fraction. The receptor comes from a man aged 25 to 40 in good health. The bases are TGCGCCAGCAGCCACGGACTAGCGGGTTTGTTCAATGAGCAGTTCTTC. It encodes CASSHGLAGLFNEQFF.